These 27 T cell receptor beta chains originate from one sample sequenced in a study of beta chain features in type 1 diabetes. Expressed TCRB transcripts were sequenced after all isolated RNA was converted to cDNA. Assay: immunoSEQ multiplex PCR; the TCRdb copy retains only in-frame clones and omits some. The sample consists of around 280,000 clones, about 7.8% of them appearing once. The sample taken for sequencing was central memory CD4+ T cells from blood. Receptors originate from a woman aged 18-35 years in good health.

Turning to this clone: Different DNA sequences within this sample yield the same CDR3. V is TRBV2 and J is TRBJ1-5; possible D gene TRBD1, 5 bases. Germline V lookup: CDR1 SNHLY, CDR2 FYNNEI. Trimming left V 4 bases short and J 2 bases short, with 9 bases between. The CDR3 runs to 14 residues. The CDR3 nucleotides read TGTGCCAGCAGTGGTACGGGGGGCAATCAGCCCCAGCATTTT. Translating it yields CASSGTGGNQPQHF.

The chain carries TRBV7-8 and TRBJ2-4, with D perhaps matching TRBD1 (6 bases). The germline V gene encodes CDR1 SGHVS and CDR2 FQNEAQ. The CDR3 length is 17 residues. V was pared by 5 bases and J by 3 bases, with 20 bases between. CDR3 sequence: CASSAGTGTTYKNIQYF. CDR3 coding DNA: TGTGCCAGCAGCGCTGGGACCGGGACAACTTACAAAAACATTCAGTACTTC.

The chain employs TRBV5-6 and TRBJ2-5; perhaps TRBD2 as D (5 bases). The V and J ends lost 3 bases and 2 bases respectively, with 14 bases between them. The CDR3 totals 15 residues. CDR1 and CDR2 (germline): SGHDT, YYEEEE. The CDR3 is CASSSSGNRQETQYF. DNA of the CDR3: TGTGCCAGCAGCTCCTCGGGAAATCGGCAAGAGACCCAGTACTTC.

The V and J genes are TRBV29-1 and TRBJ1-4; D is undetermined. The germline V gene encodes CDR1 SQVTM and CDR2 ANQGSEA. This CDR3 spans 14 amino acids. The V gene lost 4 bases and the J gene lost 4 bases, with 13 bases spanning the gap. CDR3 in DNA: TGCAGCGTTGCTCGCGGCATGAGTAATGAAAAACTGTTTTTT. Protein sequence: CSVARGMSNEKLFF.

The V gene is TRBV29-1, the J gene TRBJ1-1; D is uncertain. The germline V and J ends were trimmed by 3 bases and 8 bases, with 19 bases remaining between them. Germline lookup yields CDR1 SQVTM and CDR2 ANQGSEA. CDR3 length: 14 amino acids. CDR3 bases: TGCAGCGTTGATAGCGGTTCCAGGAAATCAGAAGCTTTCTTT. Amino acids: CSVDSGSRKSEAFF.

This clone was counted a few times. This chain links TRBV9 with TRBJ1-6, with D possibly TRBD1 on 6 matching bases. Germline loops: CDR1 SGDLS, CDR2 YYNGEE. V was shortened by 6 bases and J by 7 bases, with 11 bases between the two germline ends. This CDR3 is 13 amino acids long. The DNA of the CDR3 is TGTGCCAGCAATACAGGGCCAAATTCACCCCTCCACTTT. Amino acid sequence: CASNTGPNSPLHF. The complete variable domain, with remaining parts taken from reference TRBV9 and TRBJ1-6, reads DSGVTQTPKHLITATGQRVTLRCSPRSGDLSVYWYQQSLDQGLQFLIQYYNGEERAKGNILERFSAQQFPDLHSELNLSSLELGDSALYFCASNTGPNSPLHFGNGTRLTVT.

The chain is built from TRBV4-2 and TRBJ2-2; the D is unclear. V lost 4 bases and J 8 bases, leaving 14 bases between the germline ends. The CDR3 has 14 residues. Germline assignment: CDR1 LGHNA and CDR2 YNFKEQ. The CDR3 sequence: CASSRASNAGELFF. The CDR3 coding sequence is TGTGCCAGCAGCCGAGCCTCCAACGCGGGGGAGCTGTTTTTT.

This clone was detected a few times. This chain links TRBV20-1 with TRBJ2-5; D unclear. CDR1 and CDR2 from the germline V gene are DFQATT and SNEGSKA (reference sequence). The V end was cut by 5 bases, the J end by 5 bases, with 9 bases between. The CDR3 is made up of 11 amino acids. CDR3 coding DNA: TGCAGTGCTGTCTATTCTGAGACCCAGTACTTC. It encodes CSAVYSETQYF.

The J gene is TRBJ2-1, the V gene TRBV5-8; D is uncertain. V lost 0 bases and J 6 bases, leaving 7 bases between the germline ends. Germline V gene lookup returns CDR1 SGHTS and CDR2 YDEGEE. The CDR3 is 13 amino acids. CDR3 protein: CASSLGVGNEQFF. CDR3 nucleotide sequence: TGTGCCAGCAGCTTGGGGGTGGGCAATGAGCAGTTCTTC.

This clone was observed a handful of times. This chain joins TRBV14 and TRBJ1-3, with 8 bases aligning to TRBD1. The CDR3 has 15 amino acids. Germline V CDR1 and CDR2: SGHDN, FVKESK. The V gene end was trimmed by 6 bases and the J gene end by 2 bases; junction bases not matched to a gene: 6. The CDR3 DNA sequence: TGTGCCAGCAGTCGACAGGGGTTGGCTGGAAACACCATATATTTT. Amino acid sequence: CASSRQGLAGNTIYF.

This clone was seen repeatedly, ten times or more. The genes are TRBV6-1 and TRBJ2-5; 10 bases fit TRBD2. The CDR3 has 14 residues. The trim removed 5 bases at V and 7 bases at J, leaving 7 bases unmatched. Germline V gene sequence: CDR1 MNHNS, CDR2 SASEGT. The CDR3 reads CASSLSGRTTTQYF. CDR3 in DNA: TGTGCCAGCAGTCTTAGCGGGAGGACCACGACCCAGTACTTC.

This clone came up a few times. The chain recombines TRBV4-1 with TRBJ2-7; a weak D match, TRBD2 (6 bases). From germline, CDR1 is MGHRA and CDR2 YSYEKL. Trimming took 4 bases from V and 5 from J, leaving 15 bases between them. There are 14 residues in the CDR3. The CDR3 nucleotides are TGCGCCAGCAGCCGACTTGGGGGGAAGGACGAGCAGTACTTC. This gives the protein CASSRLGGKDEQYF.

The J gene is TRBJ1-3, the V gene TRBV29-1, with D tentatively TRBD1 (5 bases). V was shortened by 7 bases and J by 5 bases, with 12 bases between the two germline ends. The CDR3 contains 12 residues. Germline loops: CDR1 SQVTM, CDR2 ANQGSEA. The CDR3 bases are TGCAGCGGTGTGACAGCAAGAAACACCATATATTTT. It yields the protein CSGVTARNTIYF.

This clone was seen a few times. The chain joins TRBV4-3 to TRBJ2-1; 8 bases match TRBD1. CDR1 and CDR2 from the germline V gene are LGHNA and YSLEER. The CDR3 sequence is 16 residues long. The ends lost 5 bases at V and 4 bases at J; junction bases unmatched: 10. CDR3 sequence reads: CASSDLAGQGYNEQFF. CDR3 bases: TGCGCCAGCAGCGACCTGGCAGGACAGGGTTACAATGAGCAGTTCTTC.

The table lists this clone with a few counts. The J gene is TRBJ2-1, the V gene TRBV7-3; D is undetermined. Germline CDR1 is SGHTA and CDR2 is FQGTGA. This CDR3 is built from 15 residues. V lost 8 bases and J lost 0, with 14 bases in between. The CDR3, as DNA: TGTGCCAGCTCCGGTGATATTAGCTCCTACAATGAGCAGTTCTTC. Its protein is CASSGDISSYNEQFF.

The chain is built from TRBV7-2 and TRBJ1-1; unclear D gene. The V gene lost 3 bases and the J gene lost 1 base, with 15 bases spanning the gap. This CDR3 has 16 amino acids. Germline assignment: CDR1 SGHTA and CDR2 FQGNSA. The CDR3: CASSFYQSAKNTEAFF. CDR3 sequence (DNA): TGTGCCAGCAGCTTTTACCAATCAGCGAAGAACACTGAAGCTTTCTTT.

At least ten counts were recorded for this clone. The chain carries TRBV18 and TRBJ2-7; a possible D gene is TRBD1 (6 bases). Between the trimmed V and J ends, which lost 6 bases and 3 bases, there was a span of 12 bases. CDR1 and CDR2 (germline): KGHSH, LQKENI. CDR3 size: 13 residues. The CDR3 DNA is TGTGCCAGCTCGCCAGGGGCAAACTACGAGCAGTACGTC. Translating gives CASSPGANYEQYV.

The V call is TRBV11-1, the J call TRBJ2-5, with D perhaps matching TRBD2 (6 bases). In germline, CDR1 is SGHAT, CDR2 FQDESV (reference sequence). V was trimmed by 2 bases and J by 1 base, leaving 8 bases between them. The CDR3 totals 14 residues. CDR3 nucleotides: TGTGCCAGCAGCTTAAACGGGGGCCAAGAGACCCAGTACTTC. Its protein product is CASSLNGGQETQYF.

This clone was seen a handful of times. V is TRBV7-9 and J is TRBJ2-3, with TRBD2 identical over 7 bases. The length of the CDR3 is 15 residues. Germline CDR1 is SEHNR and CDR2 is FQNEAQ (reference sequence). Unmatched junction bases numbered 6, after V lost 4 bases and J lost 2 bases. CDR3 DNA: TGTGCCAGCAGCTCCAAGCGGGACTCCACAGATACGCAGTATTTT. This encodes CASSSKRDSTDTQYF.

The table lists this clone with many counts. The chain recombines TRBV5-4 with TRBJ2-3, with D possibly TRBD2 on 5 matching bases. Per germline, CDR1 SGHNT and CDR2 YYREEE (reference sequence). The germline V and J ends were trimmed by 8 bases and 5 bases, with 18 bases remaining between them. The CDR3 sequence is 14 residues long. Here the CDR3 reads CASRSGPAGDTQYF. The DNA of the CDR3 is TGTGCCAGTAGGAGCGGCCCCGCGGGAGATACGCAGTATTTT.

This chain connects TRBV28 to TRBJ2-7; maybe TRBD2 (6 bases). The CDR3 length is 12 residues. Germline assignment: CDR1 MDHEN and CDR2 SYDVKM. V shed 5 bases and J shed 9 bases, with 14 bases lying between them. The CDR3 nucleotides read TGTGCCAGCAGTGACATCGGGGGAAGGCAGTACGTC. Encoded protein: CASSDIGGRQYV.

V usage is TRBV7-2 and J usage is TRBJ1-5, with a weak D call TRBD1 (6 bases). V was shortened by 4 bases and J by 6 bases, with 10 bases between the two germline ends. The CDR3 is 13 residues long. Looked up from germline, CDR1 is SGHTA and CDR2 is FQGNSA. In nucleotides, the CDR3 is TGTGCCAGCAGCTCACAACAGGGTCAGCCCCAGCATTTT. It encodes CASSSQQGQPQHF. The whole variable domain, remainder taken from reference TRBV7-2 and TRBJ1-5, is GAGVSQSPSNKVTEKGKDVELRCDPISGHTALYWYRQSLGQGLEFLIYFQGNSAPDKSGLPSDRFSAERTGGSVSTLTIQRTQQEDSAVYLCASSSQQGQPQHFGDGTRLSIL.

The chain combines TRBV4-2 with TRBJ2-3; possible D gene TRBD2, 6 bases. Germline values: CDR1 LGHNA, CDR2 YNFKEQ. V was pared by 4 bases and J by 4 bases, with 15 bases between. The CDR3 spans 15 residues. The CDR3 sequence: CASSPGDVLADTQYF. The DNA for the CDR3 is TGTGCCAGCAGCCCGGGGGACGTACTAGCAGATACGCAGTATTTT.

DNA for the CDR3: TGCGCCAGCAGCTTTGGCGGGATTCAAGAGACCCAGTACTTC. This translates into CASSFGGIQETQYF. V and J are TRBV5-1 and TRBJ2-5, with D perhaps TRBD2 (6 bases). The CDR3 runs 14 residues. V was pared by 2 bases and J by 2 bases, with 10 bases between. The germline V gene encodes CDR1 SGHRS and CDR2 YFSETQ.

The chain carries TRBV7-9 and TRBJ1-5; D not certain. The CDR3 covers 12 residues. Germline V lookup: CDR1 SEHNR, CDR2 FQNEAQ (reference sequence). V dropped 2 bases and J dropped 4 bases, with 3 bases sitting between them. The CDR3 reads CASSLTNQPQHF. In DNA form, the CDR3 reads TGTGCCAGCAGCTTAACAAATCAGCCCCAGCATTTT. Drawing the rest from reference TRBV7-9 and TRBJ1-5, the complete variable domain is DTGVSQNPRHKITKRGQNVTFRCDPISEHNRLYWYRQTLGQGPEFLTYFQNEAQLEKSRLLSDRFSAERPKGSFSTLEIQRTEQGDSAMYLCASSLTNQPQHFGDGTRLSIL.

The chain has TRBV13 and TRBJ1-6, with a tentative D call TRBD1 (6 bases). The length of the CDR3 is 18 residues. Germline CDR1 is PRHDT and CDR2 is FYEKMQ (reference sequence). Trimming cost V 5 bases and J 7 bases, with 24 bases left between them. The CDR3 loop is CASSRAKGENKVNSPLHF. The CDR3 DNA sequence: TGTGCCAGCAGCCGAGCAAAGGGGGAAAACAAGGTGAATTCACCCCTCCACTTT.

This clone has just a few counts. The chain uses TRBV29-1 and TRBJ1-2, with 8 bases that match TRBD1. CDR1 is SQVTM and CDR2 is ANQGSEA in the germline V gene. The CDR3 runs to 14 residues. Unmatched junction bases numbered 6, after V lost 4 bases and J lost 2 bases. CDR3 bases: TGCAGCGTTGGAGGACAGGGCGCAAACTATGGCTACACCTTC. Translation: CSVGGQGANYGYTF.